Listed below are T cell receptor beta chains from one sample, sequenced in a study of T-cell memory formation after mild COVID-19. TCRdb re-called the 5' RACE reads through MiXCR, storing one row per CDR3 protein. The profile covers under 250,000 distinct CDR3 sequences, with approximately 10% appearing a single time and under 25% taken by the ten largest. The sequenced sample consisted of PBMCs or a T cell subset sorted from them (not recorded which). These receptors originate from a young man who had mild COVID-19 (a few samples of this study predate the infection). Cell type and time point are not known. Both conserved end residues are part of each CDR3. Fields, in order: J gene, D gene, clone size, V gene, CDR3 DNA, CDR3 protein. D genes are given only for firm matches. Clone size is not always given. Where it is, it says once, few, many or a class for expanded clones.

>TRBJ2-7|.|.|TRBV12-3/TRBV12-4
TGTGCCAGCAGGGGCACACAGGCCCCCGACGAGCAGTACTTC
CASRGTQAPDEQYF
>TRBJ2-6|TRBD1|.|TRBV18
TGTGCCAGCTCACCGGGACAGGGAGGAACTGGGGCCAACGTCCTGACTTTC
CASSPGQGGTGANVLTF
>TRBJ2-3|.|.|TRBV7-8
TGTGCCAGCAGCTTAGGGGGTCCGGAGGCAGATACGCAGTATTTT
CASSLGGPEADTQYF
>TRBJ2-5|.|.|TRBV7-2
TGTGCCAGCAGCTCGGGAGCGGTGGGCCAAGAGACCCAGTACTTC
CASSSGAVGQETQYF
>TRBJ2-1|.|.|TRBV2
TGTGCCAGCAGGGAGGACCGTTACAATGAGCAGTTCTTC
CASREDRYNEQFF
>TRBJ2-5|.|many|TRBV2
TGTGCCAGCGGGGGGAACCAAGAGACCCAGTACTTC
CASGGNQETQYF
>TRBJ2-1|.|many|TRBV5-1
TGCGCCAGCAGCTTGGGGGACCTCCACAATGAGCAGTTCTTC
CASSLGDLHNEQFF
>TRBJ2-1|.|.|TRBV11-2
TGTGCCAGCAGCTTAGAACCGAGCATTGAGCAGTTCTTC
CASSLEPSIEQFF
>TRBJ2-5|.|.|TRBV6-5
TGTGCCAGCAGTTACTCGGCAGGGACCCTGGGGGAGACCCAGTACTTC
CASSYSAGTLGETQYF
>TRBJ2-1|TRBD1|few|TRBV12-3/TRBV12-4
TGTGCCAGCAGTTTAGCGCTAAAAGGGACAGGGGCGGGCAATGAGCAGTTCTTC
CASSLALKGTGAGNEQFF
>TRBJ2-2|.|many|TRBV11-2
TGTGCCAGCAGCCGTAACCGATGGGGGAGGGAGCTGTTTTTT
CASSRNRWGRELFF
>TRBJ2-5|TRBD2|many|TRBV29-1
TGCAGCGCCCCCGTGGGGGGGTACCAAGAGACCCAGTACTTC
CSAPVGGYQETQYF
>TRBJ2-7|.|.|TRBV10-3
TGTGCCATCAGTGACGAGGGGGGCTACGAGCAGTACTTC
CAISDEGGYEQYF
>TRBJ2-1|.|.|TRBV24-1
TGTGCCACCAGTGATTCCATACTAGGCTACAATGAGCAGTTCTTC
CATSDSILGYNEQFF
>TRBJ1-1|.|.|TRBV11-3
TGTGCCAGCAGCTTAGGGTACGGGGGCAGCGAGAACACTGAAGCTTTCTTT
CASSLGYGGSENTEAFF
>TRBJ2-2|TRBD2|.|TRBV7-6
TGTGCCAGCAGCTTGGGGACTAGCGGGGCAGGTACCGGGGAGCTGTTTTTT
CASSLGTSGAGTGELFF
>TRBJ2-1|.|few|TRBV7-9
TGTGCCAGCAGCTTAGAACCCTATCAGTATGAGCAGTTCTTC
CASSLEPYQYEQFF
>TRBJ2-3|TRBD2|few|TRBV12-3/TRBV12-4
TGTGCCAGCAGCCGTCCGGGGGGAGGGGATACGCAGTATTTT
CASSRPGGGDTQYF
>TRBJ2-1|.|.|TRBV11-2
TGTGCCAGCAGCTCAAAATCCGTGCCCCTTTTGGGCGGCGAGCAGTTCTTC
CASSSKSVPLLGGEQFF
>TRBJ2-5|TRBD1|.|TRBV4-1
TGCGCCAGCAGCCAAGGAGCCGGGACAGCGTATATCATCCAAGAGACCCAGTACTTC
CASSQGAGTAYIIQETQYF
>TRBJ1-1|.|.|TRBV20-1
TGCAGTGCAAAGCAGGGAAAGAAGGGAACTGAAGCTTTCTTT
CSAKQGKKGTEAFF
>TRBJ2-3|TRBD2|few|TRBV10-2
TGCGCCAGCGGGGGAGCGGGGGGGATTACAGATACGCAGTATTTT
CASGGAGGITDTQYF
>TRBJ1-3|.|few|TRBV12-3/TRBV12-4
TGTGCCAGCAGTTTAAGCGGGGGAAACACCATATATTTT
CASSLSGGNTIYF
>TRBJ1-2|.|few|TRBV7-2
TGTGCCAGCAGCTTTATTAACTATGGCTACACCTTC
CASSFINYGYTF
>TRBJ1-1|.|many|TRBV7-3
TGTGCCAGCAGCTTAACCGCGGCAGGGGACACTGAAGCTTTCTTT
CASSLTAAGDTEAFF
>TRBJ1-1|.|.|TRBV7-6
TGTGCCAGCAGCCCCGGTAAAGAGGGGAGGACTGAAGCTTTCTTT
CASSPGKEGRTEAFF
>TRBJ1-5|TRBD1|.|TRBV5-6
TGTGCCAGCAGCTCAGAACAGGGGCAGCCCCAGCATTTT
CASSSEQGQPQHF
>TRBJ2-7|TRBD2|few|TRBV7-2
TGTGCCAGCAGCTCCGAGCGGGGGGCCCTGTACGAGCAGTACTTC
CASSSERGALYEQYF
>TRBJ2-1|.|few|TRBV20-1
TGCAGTGCTAGAGAGGTCGTCCAGAAGAATGAGCAGTTCTTC
CSAREVVQKNEQFF
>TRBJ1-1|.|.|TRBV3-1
TGTGCCAGCAGCCAAGAATCGGCCCCGAACACTGAAGCTTTCTTT
CASSQESAPNTEAFF
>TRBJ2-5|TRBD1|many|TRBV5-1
TGCGCCAGCAGCCGCAACAGGGGTGATGAGACCCAGTACTTC
CASSRNRGDETQYF
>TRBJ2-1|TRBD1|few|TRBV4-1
TGCGCCAGCAGCCGCTCAGACAGGGTGATCTACAATGAGCAGTTCTTC
CASSRSDRVIYNEQFF
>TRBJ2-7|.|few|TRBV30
TGTGCCTGGGCCCCCCGGGCTCCGGGCGAGCAGTACTTC
CAWAPRAPGEQYF